These 24 T cell receptor beta chains originate from one sample sequenced in a study of CD8 T cells in ankylosing spondylitis. TCRdb used MiXCR to reprocess the 5' RACE reads, holding one entry per CDR3 protein. The repertoire includes about 160,000 distinct CDR3 sequences, 15% to 20% of them detected once, and about 7.8% sits in the top ten. Input material: blood, either unsorted or a sorted T cell fraction (not recorded which). Receptors originate from a male donor with ankylosing spondylitis or in good health (not recorded which).

This chain joins TRBV7-7 and TRBJ1-6; 9 bases match TRBD1. CDR1 is SSHAT, CDR2 FNYEAQ, per germline (reference sequence). The CDR3 has 17 residues. With V trimmed by 5 bases and J by 8 bases, 13 bases remained unmatched. The CDR3 DNA reads TGTGCCAGCAGCCATCCTACCGGGACAGGGACAGATTCACCCCTCCACTTT. This translates into CASSHPTGTGTDSPLHF.

In this sample, this clonotype turned up many times. The chain recombines TRBV5-1 with TRBJ1-1, with D hard to call. This CDR3 contains 14 residues. Trimming pared 4 bases from V and 4 bases from J, leaving 14 bases between. Germline CDR1 is SGHRS and CDR2 is YFSETQ. The CDR3, as DNA: TGCGCCAGCAGCCCGGAACGAAGGAGCACTGAAGCTTTCTTT. Encoded protein: CASSPERRSTEAFF.

This clonotype has ten or more counts. The chain recombines TRBV3-1 with TRBJ1-5; weak D call: TRBD1 (5 bases). Trimming took 0 bases from V and 7 from J, leaving 16 bases between them. Germline values: CDR1 LGHDT, CDR2 YNNKEL (reference sequence). This CDR3 has 16 amino acids. The CDR3 nucleotides read TGTGCCAGCAGCCAAGATTCGAGGGGAGAGGGCCAGCCCCAGCATTTT. Translating it yields CASSQDSRGEGQPQHF. Variable domain in full (rest from reference TRBV3-1 and TRBJ1-5): DTAVSQTPKYLVTQMGNDKSIKCEQNLGHDTMYWYKQDSKKFLKIMFSYNNKELIINETVPNRFSPKSPDKAHLNLHINSLELGDSAVYFCASSQDSRGEGQPQHFGDGTRLSIL.

There are many counts of this clonotype. The chain uses TRBV5-1 and TRBJ2-3, with a weak D call TRBD2 (5 bases). Per germline, CDR1 SGHRS and CDR2 YFSETQ. V lost 0 bases and J lost 5, with 10 bases in between. The CDR3 is 14 residues long. CDR3 coding DNA: TGCGCCAGCAGCTTGGGTCTAGCCTTAGATACGCAGTATTTT. Protein: CASSLGLALDTQYF.

This clonotype showed up many times. The V and J genes are TRBV3-1 and TRBJ2-3; D unresolved. Germline lookup yields CDR1 LGHDT and CDR2 YNNKEL (reference sequence). V lost 0 bases, J lost 1 base, and 11 bases lay in between. The CDR3 is 16 amino acids. The CDR3 here is CASSQDQRLRTDTQYF. The CDR3 nucleotides are TGTGCCAGCAGCCAAGATCAACGACTTCGCACAGATACGCAGTATTTT.

This clonotype showed up just a few times. The chain employs TRBV29-1 and TRBJ2-7; D is uncertain. Looked up from germline, CDR1 is SQVTM and CDR2 is ANQGSEA. This CDR3 is built from 11 residues. The V gene lost 2 bases and the J gene lost 10 bases, with 12 bases spanning the gap. CDR3 protein: CSVEIQLEQYF. DNA of the CDR3: TGCAGCGTTGAAATCCAGTTGGAACAGTACTTC.

V is TRBV5-1 and J is TRBJ2-5; the match to TRBD1 covers 7 bases. Losses at the gene ends were 5 bases for V and 1 base for J; bases not matched to a gene: 8. In germline, CDR1 is SGHRS, CDR2 YFSETQ. This CDR3 is 15 amino acids long. The CDR3: CASSLVGQAQETQYF. CDR3 sequence (DNA): TGCGCCAGCAGTCTTGTTGGACAGGCCCAAGAGACCCAGTACTTC.

This sequence joins TRBV6-1 and TRBJ2-1; D uncertain. The CDR3 runs 13 residues. V lost 5 bases to trimming and J lost 5 bases, with 10 bases between them. The germline gives CDR1 MNHNS, CDR2 SASEGT. The CDR3 here is CASSPMGNNEQFF. The CDR3 DNA is TGTGCCAGCAGTCCAATGGGGAACAATGAGCAGTTCTTC.

The gene calls are TRBV3-1 and TRBJ2-7, with 9 positions matching TRBD1. This CDR3 contains 12 residues. J was trimmed by 5 bases and V by 5 bases; bases with no gene match: 1. CDR1 is LGHDT, CDR2 YNNKEL, per germline (reference sequence). The CDR3 here is CASSDRGDEQYF. The CDR3 DNA reads as TGTGCCAGCAGCGACAGGGGGGACGAGCAGTACTTC.

This clonotype occurred many times. This sequence joins TRBV5-1 and TRBJ1-1; the D gene is possibly TRBD1 (5 bases). The V gene's germline CDR1 is SGHRS and CDR2 YFSETQ. Trimming removed 7 bases at V and 1 base at J, with 14 bases between. The CDR3 extends over 14 amino acids. The CDR3 nucleotides read TGCGCCAGCGGCCTCGGGGGGAGGAACACTGAAGCTTTCTTT. It encodes CASGLGGRNTEAFF. The variable domain in full, with the rest retrieved from reference TRBV5-1 and TRBJ1-1, is KAGVTQTPRYLIKTRGQQVTLSCSPISGHRSVSWYQQTPGQGLQFLFEYFSETQRNKGNFPGRFSGRQFSNSRSEMNVSTLELGDSALYLCASGLGGRNTEAFFGQGTRLTVV.

This clonotype has a handful of counts. The gene calls are TRBV5-1 and TRBJ2-7; D is unresolved. The CDR3 has 12 residues. Germline V CDR1 and CDR2: SGHRS, YFSETQ. V was cut by 1 base and J by 3 bases, with 5 bases left in between. The CDR3 region has the DNA TGCGCCAGCAGCTTGCCGAACTACGAGCAGTACTTC. Its translation is CASSLPNYEQYF. Drawing the rest from reference TRBV5-1 and TRBJ2-7, the complete variable domain is KAGVTQTPRYLIKTRGQQVTLSCSPISGHRSVSWYQQTPGQGLQFLFEYFSETQRNKGNFPGRFSGRQFSNSRSEMNVSTLELGDSALYLCASSLPNYEQYFGPGTRLTVT.

This chain uses TRBV5-1 with TRBJ2-3, with TRBD2 matching 10 bases. The CDR3 spans 16 residues. Germline V gene sequence: CDR1 SGHRS, CDR2 YFSETQ. Unmatched junction bases numbered 8, after V lost 4 bases and J lost 3 bases. The CDR3 protein is CASSPELAGRTDTQYF. In DNA form, the CDR3 reads TGCGCCAGCAGCCCCGAACTAGCGGGAAGAACAGATACGCAGTATTTT.

Regarding this clonotype: A clone one base away is much larger, so this may be a read error. The genes are TRBV9 and TRBJ2-7, with D possibly being TRBD2 (5 bases). Germline lookup yields CDR1 SGDLS and CDR2 YYNGEE. The V end was cut by 0 bases, the J end by 3 bases, with 13 bases between. CDR3 length: 15 amino acids. The CDR3 protein is CASSVGGIGIYEQYF. The CDR3 DNA is TGTGCCAGCAGCGTAGGGGGTATCGGGATCTACGAGCAGTACTTC.

In its sample, this clonotype was seen a few times. This chain uses TRBV5-4 with TRBJ2-5, with 13 positions matching TRBD2. Germline V gene lookup returns CDR1 SGHNT and CDR2 YYREEE (reference sequence). V trimming: 4 bases; J trimming: 1 base; junction bases outside the gene matches: 4. The CDR3 has 16 residues. The CDR3 DNA sequence: TGTGCCAGCAGCCAGGGACTAGCGGGGACCCAAGAGACCCAGTACTTC. It is translated as CASSQGLAGTQETQYF.

The chain recombines TRBV5-5 with TRBJ2-7; D gene uncertain. This CDR3 has 14 residues. Germline CDR1 reads SGHKS; CDR2 reads YYEKEE (reference sequence). V lost 7 bases and J 6 bases, leaving 20 bases between the germline ends. The CDR3 bases are TGTGCCAGCCTCGTTTTAGGTTTCGCGGCCGAGCAGTACTTC. It specifies CASLVLGFAAEQYF.

This clonotype was seen repeatedly, ten times or more. The genes are TRBV7-8 and TRBJ2-7; the D gene is possibly TRBD2 (6 bases). Germline V gene data show CDR1 as SGHVS and CDR2 as FQNEAQ. The CDR3 sequence is 15 residues long. Trimming removed 11 bases from V and 0 bases from J, with 20 bases in between. The CDR3 DNA sequence: TGTGCCTCGGGACTCGAGACCGGAATCTCCTACGAGCAGTACTTC. Translated, it gives CASGLETGISYEQYF.

This clonotype was observed at least ten times. The V gene is TRBV7-2, the J gene TRBJ1-3; the D gene is possibly TRBD1 (5 bases). V lost 6 bases, J lost 1 base, and 16 bases lay in between. From germline, CDR1 is SGHTA and CDR2 FQGNSA. This CDR3 comprises 16 residues. In nucleotides, the CDR3 is TGTGCCAGCAGTTCTTTTATGGGGGGATCTGGAAACACCATATATTTT. It encodes CASSSFMGGSGNTIYF.

This clonotype came up many times. The chain recombines TRBV20-1 with TRBJ2-7, with unresolved D. CDR3 length equals 14 residues. Germline V gives CDR1 DFQATT, CDR2 SNEGSKA (reference sequence). With 6 bases removed from V and 2 bases from J, the gap between germline ends came to 17 bases. CDR3 residues: CSATRTGYPYEQYF. CDR3 DNA sequence: TGCAGTGCCACCCGGACCGGCTACCCCTACGAGCAGTACTTC.

This clonotype was detected many times. This rearrangement joins TRBV6-1 to TRBJ2-1; D possibly corresponds to TRBD1 (5 bases). The V end was cut by 6 bases, the J end by 4 bases, with 10 bases between. The CDR3 is made up of 13 amino acids. Germline V lookup: CDR1 MNHNS, CDR2 SASEGT. CDR3 sequence reads: CASRQGSYNEQFF. The CDR3 DNA follows: TGTGCCAGCAGGCAGGGATCGTACAATGAGCAGTTCTTC.

This clonotype has a count of ten or more. The chain joins TRBV5-1 to TRBJ2-2; D is tentatively TRBD1 or TRBD2 (5 bases each). Germline-derived CDR1 and CDR2 are SGHRS and YFSETQ. CDR3 length equals 16 residues. V shed 1 base and J shed 4 bases, with 14 bases lying between them. CDR3 sequence: CASSLSPGSSTGELFF. DNA for the CDR3: TGCGCCAGCAGCTTGAGTCCAGGGAGTTCCACCGGGGAGCTGTTTTTT.

The V call is TRBV28, the J call TRBJ2-7; D gene ambiguous. This CDR3 is 12 amino acids long. V was shortened by 3 bases and J by 6 bases, with 9 bases between the two germline ends. The germline V gene encodes CDR1 MDHEN and CDR2 SYDVKM. The CDR3 spells CASSLSVAEQYF. In DNA, the CDR3 is TGTGCCAGCAGTTTGTCCGTGGCCGAGCAGTACTTC.

This clonotype has a handful of counts. The rearrangement joins TRBV7-2 to TRBJ2-2, with TRBD2 matching over 10 bases. Germline CDR1 is SGHTA and CDR2 is FQGNSA. The CDR3 runs to 17 residues. V shed 2 bases, J shed 6 bases, and the junction held 9 bases outside the gene matches. The CDR3 protein is CASSLIASGSLPGELFF. The CDR3 DNA reads as TGTGCCAGCAGCTTAATTGCTAGCGGGAGTCTCCCCGGGGAGCTGTTTTTT.

This clonotype has only a few counts. This chain links TRBV27 with TRBJ2-1, with TRBD2 identical over 10 bases. V was clipped by 5 bases and J by 12 bases; unmatched bases: 13. CDR3 length: 15 amino acids. Germline V gene lookup returns CDR1 MNHEY and CDR2 SMNVEV (reference sequence). The CDR3, as DNA: TGTGCCAGCAGTATTTATCGGAAGAGCGGGAGGGGGCAGTTCTTC. Translated: CASSIYRKSGRGQFF.

This clonotype was found a few times. V gene TRBV5-1 combines with J gene TRBJ2-5; the D gene could be TRBD1 or TRBD2 (5 bases each). The CDR3 extends over 15 amino acids. The V gene lost 4 bases and the J gene lost 5 bases, with 18 bases spanning the gap. Per germline, CDR1 SGHRS and CDR2 YFSETQ. CDR3 DNA sequence: TGCGCCAGCAGCCTCCGACGGGACCAATGGGAGACCCAGTACTTC. It encodes CASSLRRDQWETQYF.